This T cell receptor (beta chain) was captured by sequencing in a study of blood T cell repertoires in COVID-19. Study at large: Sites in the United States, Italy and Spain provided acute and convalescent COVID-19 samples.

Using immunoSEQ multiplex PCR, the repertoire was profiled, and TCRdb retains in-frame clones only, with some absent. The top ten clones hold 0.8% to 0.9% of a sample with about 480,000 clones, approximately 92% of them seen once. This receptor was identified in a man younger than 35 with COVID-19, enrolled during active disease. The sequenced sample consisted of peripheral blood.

The CDR3 region is CASSYGLAGGRETQYF. CDR3 coding DNA: TGCGCCAGCAGCTACGGACTAGCGGGAGGGCGGGAGACCCAGTACTTC. The chain uses TRBV5-1 and TRBJ2-5; 15 bases fit TRBD2. Germline CDR1 is SGHRS and CDR2 is YFSETQ. The CDR3 has 16 amino acids. Trimming cost V 3 bases and J 5 bases; bases outside gene matches: 5. The variable domain in full, completed from reference TRBV5-1 and TRBJ2-5, reads KAGVTQTPRYLIKTRGQQVTLSCSPISGHRSVSWYQQTPGQGLQFLFEYFSETQRNKGNFPGRFSGRQFSNSRSEMNVSTLELGDSALYLCASSYGLAGGRETQYFGPGTRLLVL.